The text below deals with one T cell receptor beta chain. Its antigen is not known. Stated time point: patch test 2, 6 weeks after DPC sensitization. Treatment of the sample: therapeutic diphenylcyclopropenone sensitization with weekly scalp DPC. This entry is derived from a study of human T cells and chemical hapten exposure. Study-level information: There were per-sample TCR yield variations, arising mainly from small pooled library volume differences.

Per the study methods: From roughly 23,000 to 700,000 TCRs were found per sample, with a median of approximately 92,000. TCRdb reprocessed the RACE reads with MiXCR, giving one entry per CDR3 protein. What appears here as the V and J calls and clone size reflects TCRdb's work, not the paper's. The table lists more than 90,000 distinct CDR3 sequences, approximately 10% of them singletons. Notes on the study in general: Higher patch test scores went with higher counts of PT1 expanded TCRs. The study found expanded TCRs formed significantly more large CDR3 similarity clusters than controls.

The CDR3 runs 17 residues. The germline gives CDR1 SGHTA, CDR2 FQGTGA. V shed 0 bases and J shed 4 bases, with 13 bases lying between them. The sequenced sample was whole blood, obtained in connection with sensitization to the hapten diphenylcyclopropenone (DPC). The chain joins TRBV7-3 to TRBJ2-6; D is uncertain. The sequence was obtained from a woman in her 40s with alopecia areata. Some clones in this sample may be carry-over from other donors' samples. CDR3 sequence (DNA): TGTGCCAGCAGCTTAACGGGCGGATTTGCGGGGGCCAACGTCCTGACTTTC. It yields the protein CASSLTGGFAGANVLTF. Full variable domain (rest looked up from reference TRBV7-3 and TRBJ2-6): GAGVSQTPSNKVTEKGKYVELRCDPISGHTALYWYRQSLGQGPEFLIYFQGTGAADDSGLPNDRFFAVRPEGSVSTLKIQRTERGDSAVYLCASSLTGGFAGANVLTFGAGSRLTVL.